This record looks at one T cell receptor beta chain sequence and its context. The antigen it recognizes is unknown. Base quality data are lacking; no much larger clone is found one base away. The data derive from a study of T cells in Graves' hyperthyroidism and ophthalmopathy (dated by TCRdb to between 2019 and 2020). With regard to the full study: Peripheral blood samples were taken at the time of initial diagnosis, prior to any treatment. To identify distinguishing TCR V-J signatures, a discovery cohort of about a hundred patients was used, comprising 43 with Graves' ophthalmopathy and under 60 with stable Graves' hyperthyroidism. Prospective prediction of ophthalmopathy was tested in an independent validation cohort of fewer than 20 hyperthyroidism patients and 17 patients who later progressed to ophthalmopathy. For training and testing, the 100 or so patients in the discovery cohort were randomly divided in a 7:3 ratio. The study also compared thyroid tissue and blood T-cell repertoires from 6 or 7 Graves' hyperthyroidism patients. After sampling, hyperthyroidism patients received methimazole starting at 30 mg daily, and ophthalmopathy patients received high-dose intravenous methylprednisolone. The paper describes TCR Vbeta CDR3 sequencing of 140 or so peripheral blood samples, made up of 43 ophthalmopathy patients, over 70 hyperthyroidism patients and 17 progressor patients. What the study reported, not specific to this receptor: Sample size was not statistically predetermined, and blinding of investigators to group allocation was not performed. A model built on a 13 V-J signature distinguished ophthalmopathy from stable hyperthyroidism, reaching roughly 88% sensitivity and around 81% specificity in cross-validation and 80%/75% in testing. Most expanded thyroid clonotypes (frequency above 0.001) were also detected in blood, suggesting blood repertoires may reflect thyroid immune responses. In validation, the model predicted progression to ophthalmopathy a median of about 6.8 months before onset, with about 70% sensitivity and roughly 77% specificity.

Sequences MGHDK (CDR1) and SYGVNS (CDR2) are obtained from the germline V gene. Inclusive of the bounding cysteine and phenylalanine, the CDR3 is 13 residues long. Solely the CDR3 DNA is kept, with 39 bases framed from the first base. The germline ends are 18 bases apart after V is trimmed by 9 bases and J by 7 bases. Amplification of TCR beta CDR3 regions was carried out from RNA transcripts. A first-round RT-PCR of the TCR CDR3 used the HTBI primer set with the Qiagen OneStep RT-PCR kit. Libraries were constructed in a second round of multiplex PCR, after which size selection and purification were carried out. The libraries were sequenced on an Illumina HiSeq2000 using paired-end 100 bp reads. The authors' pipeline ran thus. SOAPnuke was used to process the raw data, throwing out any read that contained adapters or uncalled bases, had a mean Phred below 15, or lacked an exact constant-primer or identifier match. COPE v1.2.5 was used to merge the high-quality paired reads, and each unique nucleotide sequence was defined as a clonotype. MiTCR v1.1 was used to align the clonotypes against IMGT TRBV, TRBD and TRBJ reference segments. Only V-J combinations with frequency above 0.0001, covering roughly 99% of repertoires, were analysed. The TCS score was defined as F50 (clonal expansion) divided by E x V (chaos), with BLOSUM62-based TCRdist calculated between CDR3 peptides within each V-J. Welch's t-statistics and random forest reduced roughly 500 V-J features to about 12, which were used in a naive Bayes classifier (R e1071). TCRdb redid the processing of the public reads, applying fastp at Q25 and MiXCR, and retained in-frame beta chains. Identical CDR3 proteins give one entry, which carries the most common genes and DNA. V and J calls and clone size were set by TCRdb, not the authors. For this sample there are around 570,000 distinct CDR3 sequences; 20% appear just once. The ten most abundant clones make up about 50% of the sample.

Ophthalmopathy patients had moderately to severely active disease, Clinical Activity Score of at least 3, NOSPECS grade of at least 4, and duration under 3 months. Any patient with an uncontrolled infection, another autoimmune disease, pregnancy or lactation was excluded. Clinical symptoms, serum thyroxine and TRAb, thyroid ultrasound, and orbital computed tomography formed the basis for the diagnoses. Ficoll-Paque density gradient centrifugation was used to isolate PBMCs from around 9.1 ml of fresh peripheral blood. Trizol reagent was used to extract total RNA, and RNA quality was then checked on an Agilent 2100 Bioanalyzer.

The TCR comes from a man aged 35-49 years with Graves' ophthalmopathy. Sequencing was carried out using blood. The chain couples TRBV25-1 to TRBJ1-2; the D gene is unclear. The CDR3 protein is CASRARDSCGYTF. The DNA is TGTGCCAGTCGGGCCCGGGATAGCTGTGGCTACACCTTC.